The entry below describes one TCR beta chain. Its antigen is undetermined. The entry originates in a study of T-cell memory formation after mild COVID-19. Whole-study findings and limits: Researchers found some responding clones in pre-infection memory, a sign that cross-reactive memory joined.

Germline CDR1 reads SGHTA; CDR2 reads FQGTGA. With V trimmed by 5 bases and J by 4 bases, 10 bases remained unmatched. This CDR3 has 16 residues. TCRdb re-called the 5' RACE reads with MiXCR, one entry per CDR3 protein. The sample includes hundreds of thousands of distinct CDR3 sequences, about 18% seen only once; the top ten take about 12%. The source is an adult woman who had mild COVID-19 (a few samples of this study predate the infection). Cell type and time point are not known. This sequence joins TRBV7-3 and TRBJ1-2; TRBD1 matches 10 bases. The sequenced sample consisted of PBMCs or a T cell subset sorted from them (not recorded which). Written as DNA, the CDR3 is TGTGCCAGCAGCCCCACCGGGACAGGGGCGATCTATGGCTACACCTTC. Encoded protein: CASSPTGTGAIYGYTF. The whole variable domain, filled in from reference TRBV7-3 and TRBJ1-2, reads GAGVSQTPSNKVTEKGKYVELRCDPISGHTALYWYRQSLGQGPEFLIYFQGTGAADDSGLPNDRFFAVRPEGSVSTLKIQRTERGDSAVYLCASSPTGTGAIYGYTFGSGTRLTVV.